The sequence of this T cell receptor beta chain was determined in a study of control samples from healthy donors and cancer patients. Sequencing was performed with immunoSEQ multiplex PCR; in TCRdb, only in-frame clones are kept and a portion is missing. Of some 77,000 clones in the sample, roughly nine tenths were seen once. The CDR3 consists of 16 residues. The V end was cut by 1 base, the J end by 3 bases, with 15 bases between. Per the germline V gene, CDR1 is KGHSH and CDR2 is LQKENI. Sequencing input: blood. This clonotype was obtained from a woman in her sixties in good health. V is TRBV18 and J is TRBJ1-1; maybe TRBD1 (5 bases). This CDR3 is CASSPLAGGGYTEAFF. CDR3 DNA sequence: TGTGCCAGCTCACCACTTGCTGGGGGAGGGTACACTGAAGCTTTCTTT. Full variable domain (missing parts from reference TRBV18 and TRBJ1-1): NAGVMQNPRHLVRRRGQEARLRCSPMKGHSHVYWYRQLPEEGLKFMVYLQKENIIDESGMPKERFSAEFPKEGPSILRIQQVVRGDSAAYFCASSPLAGGGYTEAFFGQGTRLTVV.